Shown below are 10 T cell receptor beta chains from a single sample sequenced in a study of Graves' ophthalmopathy and Graves' hyperthyroidism. The authors amplified TCR beta CDR3 regions, and they did so from RNA transcripts for repertoire sequencing. Second-round multiplex PCR came after a first-round RT-PCR that employed HTBI primers. Using its own MiXCR run on the multiplex PCR reads, TCRdb lists one record per CDR3 protein. The sample includes about 640,000 distinct CDR3 sequences, about 40% seen only once; the top ten take roughly 3.5%. Sequencing was carried out using peripheral blood. The receptors here all came from an adult man with Graves' ophthalmopathy.

The CDR3 here is CASSLDRMEMGTEAFF. The CDR3 nucleotides are TGTGCCAGCAGCTTAGATAGAATGGAAATGGGGACTGAAGCTTTCTTT. The chain couples TRBV11-3 to TRBJ1-1, with D hard to call. The V and J ends lost 0 bases and 5 bases respectively, with 16 bases between them. The CDR3 has 16 residues. Germline values: CDR1 SGHNT, CDR2 YENEEA.

The chain links TRBV29-1 to TRBJ2-5, with 7 bases identical to TRBD1. Trimming removed 6 bases from V and 5 bases from J; junction bases left unmatched: 9. CDR1 and CDR2 (germline): SQVTM, ANQGSEA. The CDR3 consists of 13 residues. Here the CDR3 reads CSVSGTDRETQYF. The DNA for the CDR3 is TGCAGCGTCTCCGGGACAGATCGGGAGACCCAGTACTTC.

The chain couples TRBV7-9 to TRBJ2-7; 7 bases map to TRBD2. Losses at the gene ends were 2 bases for V and 0 bases for J; bases not matched to a gene: 7. The germline V gene encodes CDR1 SEHNR and CDR2 FQNEAQ (reference sequence). The CDR3 length is 16 residues. The CDR3: CASSLTIGGNSYEQYF. The CDR3 DNA follows: TGTGCCAGCAGCTTAACTATCGGGGGGAACTCCTACGAGCAGTACTTC.

About this clonotype itself: This may come from a read error, since a much larger clone is one base off. J is TRBJ1-5 and V is TRBV2; D is perhaps TRBD1 (6 bases). CDR1 is SNHLY, CDR2 FYNNEI, per germline. V lost 6 bases, J lost 2 bases, and 17 bases lay in between. The CDR3 has 16 residues. The CDR3 DNA reads as TGTGCCAGCAGCTTATCGGCAGGGGTTGGCAATCAGCCCCAGCATTTT. It is translated as CASSLSAGVGNQPQHF. The whole variable domain, remainder taken from reference TRBV2 and TRBJ1-5, is EPEVTQTPSHQVTQMGQEVILRCVPISNHLYFYWYRQILGQKVEFLVSFYNNEISEKSEIFDDQFSVERPDGSNFTLKIRSTKLEDSAMYFCASSLSAGVGNQPQHFGDGTRLSIL.

This clonotype was found many times. V usage is TRBV5-1 and J usage is TRBJ1-1; a possible D gene is TRBD1 (5 bases). From germline, CDR1 is SGHRS and CDR2 YFSETQ. The germline V and J ends were trimmed by 5 bases and 2 bases, with 10 bases remaining between them. The CDR3 runs 13 residues. Here the CDR3 DNA reads TGCGCCAGCAGGTCTACAGGTAACACTGAAGCTTTCTTT. Translating gives CASRSTGNTEAFF.

In the case of this clonotype: A read error may be the cause here, since a much bigger clone is one base away. The conserved phenylalanine or tryptophan is not found at the CDR3 terminus, so this likely reflects a read error. The gene calls are TRBV7-2 and TRBJ2-7; 7 bases line up with TRBD1. V was clipped by 5 bases and J by 2 bases; unmatched bases: 6. Germline V gene data show CDR1 as SGHTA and CDR2 as FQGNSA. The CDR3 has 14 amino acids. The CDR3 DNA is TGTGCCAGCAGCGTAGGGGACAGTACCTACGAGCAGTACTGC. It yields the protein CASSVGDSTYEQYC.

The sample holds many counts of this clonotype. The chain recombines TRBV7-9 with TRBJ1-2; TRBD1 aligns across 8 bases. V dropped 4 bases and J dropped 10; count of bases not matched to a gene: 5. The CDR3 is 12 residues long. Germline V gene data show CDR1 as SEHNR and CDR2 as FQNEAQ (reference sequence). The CDR3 reads CASSSRGQVYTF. In nucleotides, the CDR3 is TGTGCCAGCAGCTCCCGGGGACAGGTCTACACCTTC.

CDR3 nucleotide sequence: TGTGCCAGCAGCTGGGGGGACTTAACCTACGAGCAGTACTTC. It specifies CASSWGDLTYEQYF. The J gene is TRBJ2-7, the V gene TRBV5-6; TRBD2 is a possible D gene (6 bases). This CDR3 contains 14 residues. Germline V CDR1 and CDR2: SGHDT, YYEEEE. V was cut by 3 bases and J by 2 bases, with 12 bases left in between.

The CDR3 loop is CASSSGVGQETQYF. The CDR3 coding sequence is TGTGCCAGTAGTTCGGGGGTTGGCCAAGAGACCCAGTACTTC. The chain recombines TRBV19 with TRBJ2-5, with D perhaps matching TRBD2 (6 bases). Germline V CDR1 and CDR2: LNHDA, SQIVND (reference sequence). The CDR3 has 14 residues. V lost 5 bases and J lost 1, with 11 bases in between.

This clonotype was recorded many times. This rearrangement joins TRBV6-5 to TRBJ1-2; the D is unclear. CDR3 size: 13 residues. The germline V gene encodes CDR1 MNHEY and CDR2 SVGAGI. V lost 6 bases, J lost 7 bases, and 15 bases lay in between. The CDR3 protein is CASRSVDAGGYTF. Written as DNA, the CDR3 is TGTGCCAGCAGGTCAGTGGATGCTGGTGGCTACACCTTC.